The 24 T cell receptor beta chains reported below all come from one sample, sequenced in a study of T cells in Graves' hyperthyroidism and ophthalmopathy. The investigators amplified TCR beta CDR3 regions from RNA transcripts. TCR CDR3 underwent first-round RT-PCR with the HTBI primer set. TCRdb called the multiplex PCR reads again in MiXCR, with one record for every CDR3 protein. Seen here are roughly 290,000 distinct CDR3 sequences, roughly 13% observed once, and the top ten hold 7.9%. Material: blood. The receptors originated from a woman in her 40s with Graves' hyperthyroidism.

Ten or more counts support this clonotype. The rearrangement joins TRBV11-2 to TRBJ2-1; D tentatively reads TRBD1 or TRBD2 (5 bases each). The V gene lost 2 bases and the J gene lost 10 bases, with 18 bases spanning the gap. The germline gives CDR1 SGHAT, CDR2 FQNNGV. The CDR3 is 15 amino acids. CDR3 nucleotides: TGTGCCAGCAGCTTACCCCCCTTGGGGGTGGAGGAGCAGTTCTTC. This gives the protein CASSLPPLGVEEQFF.

A few counts support this clonotype. This chain connects TRBV19 to TRBJ2-1, with TRBD1 identical over 9 bases. V lost 3 bases, J lost 7 bases, and 7 bases stayed unmatched. Germline loops: CDR1 LNHDA, CDR2 SQIVND (reference sequence). This CDR3 has 15 amino acids. The CDR3 loop is CASSMRGQGGNEQFF. For the CDR3, the DNA is TGTGCCAGTAGTATGAGGGGACAGGGAGGGAATGAGCAGTTCTTC.

As to this clonotype: This sequence may be a read error, since a much larger clone differs from it by one base. The chain combines TRBV2 with TRBJ2-1, with 11 bases identical to TRBD2. Germline assignment: CDR1 SNHLY and CDR2 FYNNEI. The CDR3 runs 17 residues. The CDR3 sequence is CVSSEFFRLAGSPEQFF. In DNA form, the CDR3 reads TGTGTCAGCAGTGAATTTTTTAGACTAGCGGGATCGCCCGAGCAGTTCTTC. Full variable domain (outside the CDR3, taken from reference TRBV2 and TRBJ2-1): EPEVTQTPSHQVTQMGQEVILRCVPISNHLYFYWYRQILGQKVEFLVSFYNNEISEKSEIFDDQFSVERPDGSNFTLKIRSTKLEDSAMYFCVSSEFFRLAGSPEQFFGPGTRLTVL.

This clonotype was seen at least ten times. The gene calls are TRBV5-1 and TRBJ1-1, with D hard to call. CDR3 length equals 14 residues. Germline lookup yields CDR1 SGHRS and CDR2 YFSETQ. V gave up 5 bases and J gave up 7 bases, with 18 bases separating them. CDR3 loop: CASSSTSGSDEAFF. The DNA of the CDR3 is TGCGCCAGCAGTTCCACATCGGGGAGTGATGAAGCTTTCTTT.

This clonotype was observed many times. V usage is TRBV7-2 and J usage is TRBJ2-2, with a tentative D call TRBD2 (6 bases). Trimming shortened V by 2 bases and J by 4 bases, and 14 bases separated the two germline ends. The CDR3 consists of 16 residues. CDR1 and CDR2 from the germline V gene are SGHTA and FQGNSA. CDR3 nucleotides: TGTGCCAGCAGCTTACTCCCTAGCGTCGTCACCGGGGAGCTGTTTTTT. This translates into CASSLLPSVVTGELFF.

This clonotype was picked up many times. The chain carries TRBV7-2 and TRBJ2-7; TRBD2 matches 8 bases. Per the germline V gene, CDR1 is SGHTA and CDR2 is FQGNSA. The trim removed 5 bases at V and 1 base at J, leaving 7 bases unmatched. CDR3 length equals 15 residues. CDR3 loop: CASSASLAGSYEQYF. DNA of the CDR3: TGTGCCAGCAGCGCCAGCTTAGCGGGATCCTACGAGCAGTACTTC.

This clonotype appeared many times. The chain links TRBV7-8 to TRBJ1-2; tentative D call: TRBD1 (6 bases). This CDR3 spans 13 amino acids. Trimming pared 5 bases from V and 8 bases from J, leaving 15 bases between. The germline CDR1 and CDR2 sequences are SGHVS and FQNEAQ. CDR3: CASSLGGGEGYTF. The CDR3 bases are TGTGCCAGCAGCCTAGGAGGGGGGGAAGGCTACACCTTC.

This clonotype has a handful of counts. The chain uses TRBV6-2 or TRBV6-3 and TRBJ1-1; 10 bases are shared with TRBD1. CDR3 length: 15 amino acids. Germline V CDR1 and CDR2: MNHEY, SVGEGT. V shed 5 bases, J shed 4 bases, and the junction held 7 bases outside the gene matches. CDR3 region: CASSMPGQGSTEAFF. In DNA, the CDR3 is TGTGCCAGCAGTATGCCGGGACAGGGGAGCACTGAAGCTTTCTTT.

A few counts support this clonotype. The chain links TRBV29-1 to TRBJ2-5, with D perhaps matching TRBD1 (5 bases). This CDR3 contains 15 residues. Per germline, CDR1 SQVTM and CDR2 ANQGSEA. Trimming left V 7 bases short and J 1 base short, with 19 bases between. The CDR3 is CSAGVLGATQETQYF. CDR3 bases: TGCAGCGCCGGAGTCCTTGGGGCGACCCAAGAGACCCAGTACTTC.

This clonotype was observed a handful of times. The chain employs TRBV6-2 or TRBV6-3 and TRBJ2-1; TRBD2 matches at 13 bases. In germline, CDR1 is MNHEY, CDR2 SVGEGT. After removal of 6 bases from V and 6 bases from J, the junction contained 5 bases not matched to a gene. The CDR3 extends over 15 amino acids. The CDR3 DNA is TGTGCCAGCAGCCCCGGACTAGCGGGAGCCAATGAGCAGTTCTTC. Its protein is CASSPGLAGANEQFF.

This clonotype turned up a few times. The chain combines TRBV7-9 with TRBJ2-2; 9 bases are shared with TRBD1. V shed 5 bases, J shed 5 bases, and the junction held 6 bases outside the gene matches. This CDR3 contains 15 residues. Germline V gene lookup returns CDR1 SEHNR and CDR2 FQNEAQ (reference sequence). This CDR3 is CASSRTGGFTGELFF. The CDR3 nucleotides read TGTGCCAGCAGCCGCACAGGGGGCTTTACCGGGGAGCTGTTTTTT.

Note on this clonotype: A read error may be the cause here, since a much bigger clone is one base away. The genes are TRBV6-1 and TRBJ1-5, with 8 bases fitting TRBD1. The germline CDR1 and CDR2 sequences are MNHNS and SASEGT. Trimming cost V 7 bases and J 5 bases; bases outside gene matches: 13. This CDR3 has 16 amino acids. CDR3 residues: CASTNTTGVLDQPQHF. CDR3 nucleotides: TGTGCCAGCACTAATACGACAGGGGTGTTGGATCAGCCCCAGCATTTT.

The chain is built from TRBV20-1 and TRBJ2-2, with 14 bases fitting TRBD2. The V gene's germline CDR1 is DFQATT and CDR2 SNEGSKA (reference sequence). CDR3 size: 15 residues. The V and J ends lost 5 bases and 7 bases, in that order; junction bases with no gene match: 6. The CDR3 is CSAAGLAGGIGELFF. CDR3 bases: TGCAGTGCTGCAGGACTAGCGGGAGGTATCGGGGAGCTGTTTTTT.

In this sample, this clonotype turned up a few times. The rearrangement joins TRBV19 to TRBJ2-6, with D perhaps assigned TRBD1 or TRBD2 (5 bases each). The CDR3 totals 15 residues. CDR1 LNHDA and CDR2 SQIVND come from the germline V gene (reference sequence). V was clipped by 6 bases and J by 2 bases, with 11 bases between them. The CDR3 bases are TGTGCCAGTAGACCTGAGGGGCCTGGGGCCAACGTCCTGACTTTC. Its protein is CASRPEGPGANVLTF.

This clonotype was observed a few times. V and J are TRBV11-2 and TRBJ2-7; TRBD2 matches 10 bases. The CDR3 has 15 residues. Germline CDR1 is SGHAT and CDR2 is FQNNGV. J lost 5 bases, V lost 1 base, and 5 bases had no gene match. For the CDR3, the DNA is TGTGCCAGCAGCTTAGCGCTAGCGGGAGTCCACGAGCAGTACTTC. This gives the protein CASSLALAGVHEQYF.

This clonotype was observed at least ten times. The chain combines TRBV18 with TRBJ2-1, with 10 nucleotides matching TRBD2. This CDR3 region has 15 residues. V was clipped by 6 bases and J by 4 bases; unmatched bases: 6. Germline V gene data show CDR1 as KGHSH and CDR2 as LQKENI. The CDR3 loop reads CASSQAGGEYNEQFF. For the CDR3, the DNA is TGTGCCAGCTCCCAAGCGGGAGGGGAATACAATGAGCAGTTCTTC.

This clonotype appeared many times. The chain has TRBV7-2 and TRBJ2-2, with 8 nucleotides matching TRBD2. Germline V CDR1 and CDR2: SGHTA, FQGNSA. V trimming: 7 bases; J trimming: 5 bases; junction bases outside the gene matches: 9. The CDR3 extends over 15 amino acids. The CDR3 coding sequence is TGTGCCAGCATTTTTCCCGGGACTAGTACCGGGGAGCTGTTTTTT. Its translation: CASIFPGTSTGELFF. Supplemented by reference TRBV7-2 and TRBJ2-2, the full variable domain reads GAGVSQSPSNKVTEKGKDVELRCDPISGHTALYWYRQSLGQGLEFLIYFQGNSAPDKSGLPSDRFSAERTGGSVSTLTIQRTQQEDSAVYLCASIFPGTSTGELFFGEGSRLTVL.

A few counts support this clonotype. This may be a read error: a much more frequent sequence differs by one nucleotide. This chain uses TRBV20-1 with TRBJ1-5; a weak D match, TRBD1 (6 bases). The germline gives CDR1 DFQATT, CDR2 SNEGSKA (reference sequence). The CDR3 covers 16 residues. CDR3 sequence reads: CSARDVGGRGVQPHHF. In DNA, the CDR3 is TGCAGTGCTAGAGATGTGGGGGGGCGCGGTGTTCAGCCCCATCATTTT.

This clonotype has a count of ten or more. V usage is TRBV5-4 and J usage is TRBJ2-5; D might be TRBD1 (5 bases). Trimming took 4 bases from V and 4 from J, leaving 17 bases between them. This CDR3 region has 15 residues. The germline V gene encodes CDR1 SGHNT and CDR2 YYREEE (reference sequence). CDR3 bases: TGTGCCAGCAGCCGAGACAGTAACTGGCGAGAGACCCAGTACTTC. Its protein product is CASSRDSNWRETQYF.

Many counts were recorded for this clonotype. The chain recombines TRBV5-5 with TRBJ1-2; 9 positions match TRBD1. The J segment lost 8 bases and the V segment lost 2 bases, leaving 7 bases of the junction unmatched. There are 14 residues in the CDR3. Germline V CDR1 and CDR2: SGHKS, YYEKEE (reference sequence). The CDR3 bases are TGTGCCAGCAGCTTTGGGACAGGGAGTCTCGGCTACACCTTC. It codes for CASSFGTGSLGYTF.

This clonotype has ten or more counts. This rearrangement joins TRBV10-3 to TRBJ1-2, with D unclear. V shed 0 bases and J shed 6 bases, with 2 bases lying between them. From germline, CDR1 is ENHRY and CDR2 SYGVKD. The CDR3 loop spans 11 amino acids. The CDR3, as DNA: TGTGCCATCAGTGAGTCGGATGGCTACACCTTC. Its translation is CAISESDGYTF.

For this clonotype: The germline gene is not matched at one end of the junction; a read error may be the cause. The rearrangement links TRBV18 to TRBJ2-7; 7 nucleotides agree with TRBD1. Germline V gene sequence: CDR1 KGHSH, CDR2 LQKENI. The CDR3 has 16 residues. The CDR3 region is CASSSLAGGFLDEQYF. The CDR3 DNA reads TGCGCCAGCTCATCCTTGGCAGGGGGATTTCTCGACGAGCAGTACTTC. The variable domain in full, with the rest retrieved from reference TRBV18 and TRBJ2-7, is NAGVMQNPRHLVRRRGQEARLRCSPMKGHSHVYWYRQLPEEGLKFMVYLQKENIIDESGMPKERFSAEFPKEGPSILRIQQVVRGDSAAYFCASSSLAGGFLDEQYFGPGTRLTVT.

The gene calls are TRBV28 and TRBJ1-6, with no clear D. CDR1 and CDR2 (germline): MDHEN, SYDVKM. Trimming removed 2 bases from V and 6 bases from J, with 11 bases in between. The CDR3 is made up of 15 amino acids. As DNA, the CDR3 is TGTGCCAGCAGTTTAAATCGTAGAGCTAATTCACCCCTCCACTTT. It codes for CASSLNRRANSPLHF.

The CDR3 spells CASSLSPHTGELFF. The CDR3, as DNA: TGTGCCAGCAGTTTATCCCCCCACACCGGGGAGCTGTTTTTT. The chain has TRBV28 and TRBJ2-2; D unresolved. In germline, CDR1 is MDHEN, CDR2 SYDVKM. Trimming stripped 1 base from V and 3 bases from J, with 6 bases between. The length of the CDR3 is 14 residues.